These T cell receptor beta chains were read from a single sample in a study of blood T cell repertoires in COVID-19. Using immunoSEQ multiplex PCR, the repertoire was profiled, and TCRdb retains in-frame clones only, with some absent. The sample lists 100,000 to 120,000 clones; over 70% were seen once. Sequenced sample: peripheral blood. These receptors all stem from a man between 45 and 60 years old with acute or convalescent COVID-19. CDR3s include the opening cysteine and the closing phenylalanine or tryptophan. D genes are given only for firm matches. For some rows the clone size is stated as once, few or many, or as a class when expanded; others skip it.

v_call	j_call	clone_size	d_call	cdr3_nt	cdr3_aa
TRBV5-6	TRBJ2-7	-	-	TGTGCCAGCAGCCATGCGGGACGGCCTTGGAGCGAGCAGTACTTC	CASSHAGRPWSEQYF
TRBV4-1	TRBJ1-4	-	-	TGCGCCAGCAGCCAACGTGAGATTAATGAAAAACTGTTTTTT	CASSQREINEKLFF
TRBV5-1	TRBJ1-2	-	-	TGCGCCAGCAGCTTGGGCCTCTTAGCGGAAGGCTACACCTTC	CASSLGLLAEGYTF
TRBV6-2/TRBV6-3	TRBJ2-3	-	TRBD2	TGTGCCAGCAGTTACTCGAGGCGGCTAGCGGGGGATTACCCCCCGTCAGATACGCAGTATTTT	CASSYSRRLAGDYPPSDTQYF
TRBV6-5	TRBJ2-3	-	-	TGTGCCAGCAGTTACTCGCAGAGCACAGATACGCAGTATTTT	CASSYSQSTDTQYF
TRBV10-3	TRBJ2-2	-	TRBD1	TGTGCCATCAGGGACCCCGACAGGGGCGATAGCACCGGGGAGCTGTTTTTT	CAIRDPDRGDSTGELFF
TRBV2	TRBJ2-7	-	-	TGTGCCAGCAATTCAATGCAGGGAGGCGAGCAGTACTTC	CASNSMQGGEQYF
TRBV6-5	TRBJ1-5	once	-	TGTGCCAGCAGACGGACAGAGAATCAGCCCCAGCATTTT	CASRRTENQPQHF
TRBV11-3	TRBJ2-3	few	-	TGTGCCAGCAGCTTCGAAAGGCAGGGAAATACGCAGTATTTT	CASSFERQGNTQYF
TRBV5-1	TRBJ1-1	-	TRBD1	TGCGCCAGCGGACAGGGGTTGGACACTGAAGCTTTCTTT	CASGQGLDTEAFF
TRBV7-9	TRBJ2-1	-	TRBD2	TGTGCCAGCAGCTTAGCGGCGGGACTAGCGGACAATGAGCAGTTCTTC	CASSLAAGLADNEQFF
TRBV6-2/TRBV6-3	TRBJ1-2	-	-	TGTGCCAGCAGTTCCCCGGGCTATGGCTACACCTTC	CASSSPGYGYTF
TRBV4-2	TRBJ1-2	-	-	TGTGCCAGCAGCCAAGAAAGGAACAGTAACTATGGCTACACCTTC	CASSQERNSNYGYTF
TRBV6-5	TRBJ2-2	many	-	TGTGCCAGCAGTTCCCTGATCCTCAAGGGGACCGGGGAGCTGTTTTTT	CASSSLILKGTGELFF
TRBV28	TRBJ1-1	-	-	TGTGCCAGCAGTTTTAAAGGGAGGACTGAAGCTTTCTTT	CASSFKGRTEAFF
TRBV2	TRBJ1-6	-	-	TGTGCCAGCAGTACCAGGACAGTCGATAATTCACCCCTCCACTTT	CASSTRTVDNSPLHF
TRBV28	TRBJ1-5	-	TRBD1	TGTGCCAGCAGTATTGGGACAGAGGGTCAGCCCCAGCATTTT	CASSIGTEGQPQHF
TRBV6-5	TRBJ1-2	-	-	TGTGCCAGCAGTTACTCGCCGGTAAATGGCTACACCTTC	CASSYSPVNGYTF
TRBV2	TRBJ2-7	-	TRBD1	TGTGCCAGCACCGACAGGGGACCCTACGAGCAGTACTTC	CASTDRGPYEQYF
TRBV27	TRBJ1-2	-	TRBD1	TGTGCCAGCACTCGACAGGGGGGCCTCCAAGGATATGGCTACACCTTC	CASTRQGGLQGYGYTF
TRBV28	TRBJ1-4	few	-	TGTGCCAGCACCCCGGAGGGTGCGGGGGAAAAACTGTTTTTT	CASTPEGAGEKLFF
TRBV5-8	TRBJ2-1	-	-	TGTGCCAGCAGCTTGGAGGCGGGATCTCGGAGTGAGCAGTTCTTC	CASSLEAGSRSEQFF
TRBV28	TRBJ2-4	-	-	TGTGCCAGCAGTTTATTTTTGGGGGGAAACATTCAGTACTTC	CASSLFLGGNIQYF
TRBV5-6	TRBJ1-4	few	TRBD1	TGTGCCAGCAGCTTGACACAGGGGGGAGGTGAAAAACTGTTTTTT	CASSLTQGGGEKLFF
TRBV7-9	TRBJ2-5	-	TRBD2	TGTGCCAGCAGCTATTCTAGCGGGGGGGACCAAGAGACCCAGTACTTC	CASSYSSGGDQETQYF
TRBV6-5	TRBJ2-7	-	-	TGTGCCAGCAGTTACTCGAGGGACAACTACGAGCAGTACTTC	CASSYSRDNYEQYF
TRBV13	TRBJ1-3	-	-	TGTGCCAGCAGCTTATATGGAAACACCATATATTTT	CASSLYGNTIYF
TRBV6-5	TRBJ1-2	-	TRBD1	TGTGCCAGCAGCGACATGGCCGGGACAGGGGGTGGCTACACCTTC	CASSDMAGTGGGYTF
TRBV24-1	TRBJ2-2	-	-	TGTGCCACCAGTGATGTAATAGCGGCCGGGGAGCTGTTTTTT	CATSDVIAAGELFF
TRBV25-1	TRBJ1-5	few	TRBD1	TGTGCCAGCAGGCAAACAGGGGACAATCAGCCCCAGCATTTT	CASRQTGDNQPQHF
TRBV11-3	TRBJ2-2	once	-	TGTGCCAGCAGCTTCTCAGGGGTCGGGACCGGGGAGCTGTTTTTT	CASSFSGVGTGELFF
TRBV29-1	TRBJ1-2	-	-	TGCAGCGTTGACGGAGGGGCAAGAGGCTATGGCTACACCTTC	CSVDGGARGYGYTF
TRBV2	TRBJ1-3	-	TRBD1	TGTGCCAGCAGGCAGACAGGGACTGGAAACACCATATATTTT	CASRQTGTGNTIYF
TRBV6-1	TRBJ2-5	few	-	TGTGCCAGCAGTGAATTGGGGGGTGGGCAAGAGACCCAGTACTTC	CASSELGGGQETQYF
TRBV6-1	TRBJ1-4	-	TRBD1	TGTGCCAGCAGTGCCCGACCGAGCGAAGGACAGGGGAAAAAAAAACTGTTTTTT	CASSARPSEGQGKKKLFF
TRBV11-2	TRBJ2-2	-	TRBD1	TGTGCCAGCAGCCCCCGGACAGGGATCGGGGAGCTGTTTTTT	CASSPRTGIGELFF
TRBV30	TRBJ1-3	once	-	TGTGCCTGGGGTTTCAGGGGTACGGACACCATATATTTT	CAWGFRGTDTIYF
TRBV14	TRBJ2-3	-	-	TGTGCCAGCAGCCGAGGACTGGGGGCCACAGATACGCAGTATTTT	CASSRGLGATDTQYF
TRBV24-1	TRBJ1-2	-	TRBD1	TGTGCCACCAGTGATCCAGGACAGGGGGCGGTTGGCTACACCTTC	CATSDPGQGAVGYTF
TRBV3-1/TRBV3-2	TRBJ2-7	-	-	TGTGCCAGCAGCCAAGCGCCACAGACCTACGAGCAGTACTTC	CASSQAPQTYEQYF
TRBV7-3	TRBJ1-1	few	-	TGTGCCAGCAGGGCGGACAGGAACACTGAAGCTTTCTTT	CASRADRNTEAFF
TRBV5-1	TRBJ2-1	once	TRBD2	TGCGCCAGCAGCTTGACCGGGGGGGACAATGAGCAGTTCTTC	CASSLTGGDNEQFF
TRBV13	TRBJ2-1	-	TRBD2	TGTGCCAGCAGCCCCGGGACTAGCGGCCCCAATGAGCAGTTCTTC	CASSPGTSGPNEQFF
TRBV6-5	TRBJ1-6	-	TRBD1	TGTGCCAGCACCGGCACCGGGACAGGGGTCATCCACTTT	CASTGTGTGVIHF
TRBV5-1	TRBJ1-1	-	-	TGCGCCAGCAGCGGAAGGACAGCTATGAACACTGAAGCTTTCTTT	CASSGRTAMNTEAFF
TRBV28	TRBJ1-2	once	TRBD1	TGTGCCAGCAGGGGACAGCCTAACTATGGCTACACCTTC	CASRGQPNYGYTF
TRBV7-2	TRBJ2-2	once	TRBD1	TGTGCCAGCAGCTTAAAGACAGGGTACACCGGGGAGCTGTTTTTT	CASSLKTGYTGELFF
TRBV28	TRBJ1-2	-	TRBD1	TGTGCCAGCAGTTCTTGGACAGGGGTAACGGGCTACACCTTC	CASSSWTGVTGYTF
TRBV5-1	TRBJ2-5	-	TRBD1	TGCGCCAGCAGCTTACAAGGGGGCCGGGAGACCCAGTACTTC	CASSLQGGRETQYF
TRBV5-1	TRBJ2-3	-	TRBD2	TGCGCCAGCAGGTCGACTAGCGGCACAGATACGCAGTATTTT	CASRSTSGTDTQYF
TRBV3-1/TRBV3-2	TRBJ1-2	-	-	TGTGCCAGCAGCTCCATCGTTGCAGGCTTAGGCGATGGCTACACCTTC	CASSSIVAGLGDGYTF